This T cell receptor beta chain was found in a study of T cells in Graves' hyperthyroidism and ophthalmopathy. Points from the study as a whole: Ophthalmopathy and stable hyperthyroidism were separated by a 13 V-J model. The majority of expanded thyroid clonotypes above 0.001 also appeared in blood. With a median lead of about six months before onset, the model predicted ophthalmopathy.

The V end was cut by 8 bases, the J end by 3 bases, with 15 bases between. Germline CDR1 and CDR2: SGHKS and YYEKEE (reference sequence). The CDR3 contains 14 residues. Clinical symptoms, serum thyroxine, TRAb, thyroid ultrasound and orbital computed tomography established diagnosis. This clonotype was seen repeatedly, ten times or more. The target antigen is unknown. Amplification of TCR beta CDR3 regions was performed using RNA transcripts as template. First-round RT-PCR targeting the TCR CDR3 was performed with the HTBI primer set. In TCRdb, the multiplex PCR reads were re-called with MiXCR into one record per CDR3 protein. The profile shows about 410,000 distinct CDR3 sequences, about 14% of them singletons.

The sequence was obtained from a man aged 18 to 30 with Graves' ophthalmopathy. Input material: blood. This chain joins TRBV5-5 and TRBJ1-5; D unclear. The CDR3 bases are TGTGCCAGGGCGCAAGGAGGCCTCAATCAGCCCCAGCATTTT. Translating it yields CARAQGGLNQPQHF.